This is a list of T cell receptor beta chains from one sample in a study of blood T cells in healthy people across ages. One entry per CDR3 protein, called by TCRdb with MiXCR from the 5' RACE reads. In the table there are 720,000 or so distinct CDR3 sequences, about 43% of which are singletons. The sequenced material came from blood. The receptors were sampled from a man older than 75 in good health. Both conserved end residues are part of each CDR3. A D gene is named only where the DNA matches it firmly. Clone size is not always given. Where it is, it says once, few, many or a class for expanded clones.

size,V,D,J,CDR3,DNA
-,TRBV20-1,-,TRBJ1-1,CSAKGRRANTEAFF,TGCAGTGCTAAGGGGCGGAGGGCGAACACTGAAGCTTTCTTT
-,TRBV4-3,-,TRBJ2-4,CASSQAPPYNIQYF,TGCGCCAGCAGCCAAGCTCCTCCCTACAACATTCAGTACTTC
-,TRBV6-2/TRBV6-3,-,TRBJ2-7,CASSSYVGQYF,TGTGCCAGCAGTTCGTACGTGGGGCAGTACTTC
few,TRBV5-5,-,TRBJ1-6,CASSLSSGQGRNSPLHF,TGTGCCAGCAGCTTGAGCTCGGGACAAGGCAGGAATTCACCCCTCCACTTT
-,TRBV11-1,-,TRBJ1-2,CASSASQGYGYTF,TGTGCCAGCAGCGCGTCACAGGGCTATGGCTACACCTTC
few,TRBV29-1,TRBD2,TRBJ2-1,CSVDTDPASGRAGEQFF,TGCAGCGTTGATACTGACCCAGCTAGCGGGAGGGCGGGTGAGCAGTTCTTC
-,TRBV7-2,-,TRBJ2-2,CASSFLQYGELFF,TGTGCCAGCAGCTTTTTACAGTACGGGGAGCTGTTTTTT
-,TRBV20-1,TRBD1,TRBJ1-5,CSAWTGGDNQPQHF,TGCAGTGCCTGGACAGGGGGGGACAATCAGCCCCAGCATTTT
many,TRBV7-2,TRBD1,TRBJ2-3,CASSITGTGGGTDTQYF,TGTGCCAGCAGCATTACCGGGACAGGGGGCGGCACAGATACGCAGTATTTT
-,TRBV20-1,TRBD1,TRBJ2-7,CSAREGSGGPYEQYF,TGCAGTGCTAGAGAGGGGTCAGGGGGACCCTACGAGCAGTACTTC
few,TRBV5-1,-,TRBJ2-5,CASSLDIWDGIETQYF,TGCGCCAGCAGCTTGGATATTTGGGACGGGATAGAGACCCAGTACTTC
few,TRBV20-1,TRBD1,TRBJ2-7,CSNKLRGFSYEQYF,TGCAGTAATAAACTCAGGGGGTTCTCCTACGAGCAGTACTTC
few,TRBV12-5,TRBD2,TRBJ2-1,CASSGTSFNEQFF,TGTGCTAGTTCTGGGACTAGCTTCAATGAGCAGTTCTTC
-,TRBV6-5,TRBD2,TRBJ2-4,CASSPGLARSSVQYF,TGTGCCAGCAGTCCGGGACTAGCGCGGAGTTCCGTTCAGTACTTC
-,TRBV28,-,TRBJ1-1,CASSLWGGTNTEAFF,TGTGCCAGCAGTTTATGGGGGGGAACGAACACTGAAGCTTTCTTT
-,TRBV12-3/TRBV12-4,-,TRBJ2-1,CASSPIRGSYNEQFF,TGTGCCAGCAGTCCGATCAGGGGCTCCTACAATGAGCAGTTCTTC